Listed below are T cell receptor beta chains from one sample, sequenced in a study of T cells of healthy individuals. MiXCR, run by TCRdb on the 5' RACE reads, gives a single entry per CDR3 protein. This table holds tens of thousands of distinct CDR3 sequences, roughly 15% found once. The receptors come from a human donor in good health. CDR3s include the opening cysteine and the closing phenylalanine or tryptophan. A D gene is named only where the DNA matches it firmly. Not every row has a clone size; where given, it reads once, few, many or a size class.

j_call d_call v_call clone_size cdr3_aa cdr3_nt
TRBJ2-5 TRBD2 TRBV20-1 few CSAGGREGSQYF TGCAGTGCCGGGGGGCGGGAGGGTAGCCAGTACTTC
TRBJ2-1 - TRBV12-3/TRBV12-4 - CASSPASAEQFF TGTGCCAGCAGTCCCGCTAGCGCTGAGCAGTTCTTC
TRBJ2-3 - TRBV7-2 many CASSGGGWSDTQYF TGTGCCAGCAGCGGAGGAGGGTGGTCAGATACGCAGTATTTT
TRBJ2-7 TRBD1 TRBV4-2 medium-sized CASSQERDSSYEQYF TGTGCCAGCAGCCAAGAAAGGGACAGCTCCTACGAGCAGTACTTC
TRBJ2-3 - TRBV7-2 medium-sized CASSLSTDTQYF TGTGCCAGCAGCTTAAGCACAGATACGCAGTATTTT
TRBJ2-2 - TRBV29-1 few CSVRVAGAGELFF TGCAGCGTTAGGGTTGCGGGTGCCGGGGAGCTGTTTTTT
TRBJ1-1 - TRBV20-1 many CSARDRWNTEAFF TGCAGTGCTAGAGATCGGTGGAACACTGAAGCTTTCTTT
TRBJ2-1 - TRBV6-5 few CASSKTKLEQFF TGTGCCAGCAGCAAGACTAAGCTTGAGCAGTTCTTC
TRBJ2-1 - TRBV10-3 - CAISESSGHEQFF TGTGCCATCAGTGAGTCGAGCGGGCATGAGCAGTTCTTC
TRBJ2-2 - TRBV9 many CASSVQEGGTGELFF TGTGCCAGCAGCGTTCAGGAGGGAGGCACCGGGGAGCTGTTTTTT
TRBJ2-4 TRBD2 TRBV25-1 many CASSEYFTGGLPNIQYF TGTGCCAGCAGTGAATATTTTACGGGGGGGCTGCCAAACATTCAGTACTTC
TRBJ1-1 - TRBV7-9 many CASSSVRGVNTEAFF TGTGCCAGCAGCTCCGTCCGGGGAGTGAACACTGAAGCTTTCTTT
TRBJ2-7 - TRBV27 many CASSYRPDSSYEQYF TGTGCCAGCAGTTATAGGCCGGACAGCTCCTACGAGCAGTACTTC
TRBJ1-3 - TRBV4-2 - CASSQVGGGGLSGNTIYF TGTGCCAGCAGCCAAGTGGGAGGGGGAGGCCTCTCTGGAAACACCATATATTTT
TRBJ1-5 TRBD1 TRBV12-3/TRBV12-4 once CASSFGAGGNQPQHF TGTGCCAGCAGTTTCGGGGCAGGGGGAAATCAGCCCCAGCATTTT
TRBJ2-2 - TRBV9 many CASSVVAGSNTGELFF TGTGCCAGCAGCGTAGTGGCGGGATCGAACACCGGGGAGCTGTTTTTT
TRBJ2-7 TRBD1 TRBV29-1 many CSVSTGGTYEQYF TGCAGCGTCTCCACAGGGGGGACCTACGAGCAGTACTTC
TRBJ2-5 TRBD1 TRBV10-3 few CAISDGTGQGETQYF TGTGCCATCAGTGATGGGACAGGCCAGGGAGAGACCCAGTACTTC
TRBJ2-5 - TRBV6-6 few CASSYLGPTQETQYF TGTGCCAGCAGTTACTTGGGACCCACACAAGAGACCCAGTACTTC
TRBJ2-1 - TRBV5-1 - CASRRTQGFGNEQFF TGCGCCAGCCGTCGAACCCAGGGGTTCGGCAATGAGCAGTTCTTC
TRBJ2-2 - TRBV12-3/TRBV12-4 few CASRTQGTGELFF TGTGCCAGCAGGACCCAGGGAACCGGGGAGCTGTTTTTT
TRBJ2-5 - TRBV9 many CASSVDSTAKETQYF TGTGCCAGCAGCGTAGATTCGACAGCGAAAGAGACCCAGTACTTC
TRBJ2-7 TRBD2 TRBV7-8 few CASSDRRLAGAHEQYF TGTGCCAGCAGCGACAGAAGACTAGCGGGAGCCCACGAGCAGTACTTC
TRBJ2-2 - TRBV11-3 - CASSLGTDSGTGELFF TGTGCCAGCAGCTTAGGGACGGACAGCGGCACCGGGGAGCTGTTTTTT
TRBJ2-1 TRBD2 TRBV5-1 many CASSLRLAVYNEQFF TGCGCCAGCAGCTTAAGACTAGCGGTTTACAATGAGCAGTTCTTC
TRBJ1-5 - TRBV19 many CASSISKQPQHF TGTGCCAGTAGTATAAGCAAGCAGCCCCAGCATTTT
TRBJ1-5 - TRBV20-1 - CSAIGPSNQPQHF TGCAGTGCGATAGGACCGAGCAATCAGCCCCAGCATTTT
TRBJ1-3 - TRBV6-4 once CASSDTRDTISGNTIYF TGTGCCAGCAGTGACACACGGGACACCATCTCTGGAAACACCATATATTTT
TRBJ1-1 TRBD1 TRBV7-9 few CASSQIRTGDTEAFF TGTGCCAGCAGCCAAATCAGAACAGGGGACACTGAAGCTTTCTTT
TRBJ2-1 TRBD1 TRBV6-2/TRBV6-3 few CASGRQGNEQFF TGTGCCAGCGGACGACAGGGGAATGAGCAGTTCTTC
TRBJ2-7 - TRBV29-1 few CSVEFQRGLAEQYF TGCAGCGTTGAGTTCCAACGGGGTTTGGCCGAGCAGTACTTC
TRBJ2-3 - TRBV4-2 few CASSQGQNTQYF TGTGCCAGCAGCCAAGGACAAAATACGCAGTATTTT
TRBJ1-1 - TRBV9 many CASSVDGYMNTEAFF TGTGCCAGCAGCGTAGACGGCTATATGAACACTGAAGCTTTCTTT
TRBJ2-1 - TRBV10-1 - CASIPLRSGGNEQFF TGCGCCAGCATCCCCCTAAGGAGTGGTGGCAATGAGCAGTTCTTC
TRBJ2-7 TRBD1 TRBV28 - CASSLGGQDEQYF TGTGCCAGCAGTTTAGGAGGACAGGACGAGCAGTACTTC
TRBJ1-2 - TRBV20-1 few CSARAREGYGYTF TGCAGTGCTAGAGCCAGGGAGGGCTATGGCTACACCTTC
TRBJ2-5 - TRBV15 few CATSRGMGEETQYF TGTGCCACCAGCAGAGGTATGGGGGAAGAGACCCAGTACTTC
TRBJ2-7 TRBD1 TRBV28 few CASSSTGTGGMGEQYF TGTGCCAGCAGTTCTACCGGGACAGGGGGCATGGGCGAGCAGTACTTC
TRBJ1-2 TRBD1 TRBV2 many CASSVDRGRGYTF TGTGCCAGCAGTGTCGACAGGGGGCGAGGCTACACCTTC
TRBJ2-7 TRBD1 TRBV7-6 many CASSPTGTGRLEQYF TGTGCCAGCAGCCCGACCGGGACAGGGCGGCTTGAGCAGTACTTC
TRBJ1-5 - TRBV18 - CASSLTPDSQNQPQHF TGTGCCAGCTCACTAACCCCGGACAGCCAAAATCAGCCCCAGCATTTT
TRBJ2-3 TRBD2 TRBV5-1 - CASSIGLVRVSDTQYF TGCGCCAGCAGCATTGGACTAGTCCGGGTATCAGATACGCAGTATTTT
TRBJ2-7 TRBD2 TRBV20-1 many CSARGASGTYEQYF TGCAGTGCCAGAGGGGCTAGCGGGACTTACGAGCAGTACTTC
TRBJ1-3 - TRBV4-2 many CASSQEYGANTIYF TGTGCCAGCAGCCAAGAGTATGGGGCAAACACCATATATTTT
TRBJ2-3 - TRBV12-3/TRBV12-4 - CASGAQSSTDTQYF TGTGCCAGCGGAGCCCAGAGTTCCACAGATACGCAGTATTTT
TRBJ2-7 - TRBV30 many CAWSAWEQGYEQYF TGTGCCTGGAGTGCTTGGGAACAGGGTTACGAGCAGTACTTC
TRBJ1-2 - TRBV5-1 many CASSLERGADYTF TGCGCCAGCAGCTTGGAACGTGGGGCTGACTACACCTTC
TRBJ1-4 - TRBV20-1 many CSASPSTNEKLFF TGCAGTGCTAGCCCGTCAACTAATGAAAAACTGTTTTTT
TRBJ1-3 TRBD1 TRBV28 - CATTTGLSGNTIYF TGTGCCACTACGACAGGGCTGTCTGGAAACACCATATATTTT
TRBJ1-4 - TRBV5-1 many CASSLEGRAWEKLFF TGCGCCAGCAGCTTGGAGGGACGGGCTTGGGAAAAACTGTTTTTT
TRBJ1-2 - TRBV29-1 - CSVAGVENGYTF TGCAGCGTTGCAGGGGTCGAGAATGGCTACACCTTC
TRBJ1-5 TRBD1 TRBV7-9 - CASSYGTGGYSNQPQHF TGTGCCAGCAGCTACGGGACAGGGGGTTATAGCAATCAGCCCCAGCATTTT
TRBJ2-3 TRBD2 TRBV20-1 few CSARGGGVTDTQYF TGCAGTGCTAGAGGCGGGGGAGTGACAGATACGCAGTATTTT
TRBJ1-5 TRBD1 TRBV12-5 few CASGIGQGSQPQHF TGTGCTAGTGGCATCGGACAGGGAAGCCAGCCCCAGCATTTT
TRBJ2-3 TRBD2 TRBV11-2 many CASSSTSGKTDTQYF TGTGCCAGCAGCTCGACTAGCGGGAAGACAGATACGCAGTATTTT
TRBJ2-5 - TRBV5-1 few CASSLEGFRETQYF TGCGCCAGCAGCTTGGAAGGGTTCCGAGAGACCCAGTACTTC
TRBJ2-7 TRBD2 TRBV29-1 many CSVEGLAGIYEQYF TGCAGCGTTGAGGGCCTAGCGGGAATCTACGAGCAGTACTTC